The 10 T cell receptor beta chains reported below all come from one sample, sequenced in a study of blood T cells in healthy people across ages. The second PCR ran roughly 7 to 12 cycles with a sample-barcoded 5' primer and J-beta primers. TCRdb analysed the 5' RACE reads with MiXCR anew, one entry per CDR3 protein. The table records around 900,000 distinct CDR3 sequences, about 53% of them present only once. Sequencing was done on a sample of blood. The source is a woman aged 55 to 70 in good health.

The chain is built from TRBV7-2 and TRBJ2-3, with 7 bases matching TRBD2. Unmatched junction bases numbered 4, after V lost 1 base and J lost 0 bases. Per the germline V gene, CDR1 is SGHTA and CDR2 is FQGNSA. The length of the CDR3 is 16 residues. CDR3: CASSLVGSGSTDTQYF. Here the CDR3 DNA reads TGTGCCAGCAGCTTAGTAGGTAGCGGGAGCACAGATACGCAGTATTTT.

The genes are TRBV14 and TRBJ2-7; D is unclear. The length of the CDR3 is 13 residues. The ends were cut back, 5 bases at V and 6 bases at J, with 14 bases in the middle. CDR1 is SGHDN, CDR2 FVKESK, per germline. CDR3 residues: CASSSRQGSEQYF. Here the CDR3 DNA reads TGTGCCAGCAGCTCAAGGCAAGGGTCCGAGCAGTACTTC. The full variable domain, its missing parts supplied by reference TRBV14 and TRBJ2-7, is EAGVTQFPSHSVIEKGQTVTLRCDPISGHDNLYWYRRVMGKEIKFLLHFVKESKQDESGMPNNRFLAERTGGTYSTLKVQPAELEDSGVYFCASSSRQGSEQYFGPGTRLTVT.

The chain joins TRBV10-3 to TRBJ1-5, with no clear D. Trimming took off 4 bases at V and 4 bases at J, with 8 bases between the two ends. The CDR3 runs to 13 residues. Germline loops: CDR1 ENHRY, CDR2 SYGVKD. The chain's CDR3 is CAISGGWNQPQHF. In DNA form, the CDR3 reads TGTGCCATCAGTGGAGGGTGGAATCAGCCCCAGCATTTT.

The CDR3 DNA sequence: TGTGCCAGCAGTCCCACGTACAGCCAAGAGACCCAGTACTTC. Protein product: CASSPTYSQETQYF. The chain is built from TRBV27 and TRBJ2-5; the D is unclear. The CDR3 runs to 14 residues. The V gene's germline CDR1 is MNHEY and CDR2 SMNVEV (reference sequence). Trimming shortened V by 5 bases and J by 1 base, and 11 bases separated the two germline ends.

This clonotype was observed at least ten times. This chain links TRBV11-2 with TRBJ2-5; TRBD2 matches 11 bases. This CDR3 region has 14 residues. V dropped 5 bases and J dropped 4; count of bases not matched to a gene: 3. CDR1 is SGHAT and CDR2 is FQNNGV in the germline V gene. Here the CDR3 DNA reads TGTGCCAGCAGCCAACTAGCGGGAGTAGAGACCCAGTACTTC. Translated, it gives CASSQLAGVETQYF.

The chain uses TRBV4-1 and TRBJ1-1; unclear D gene. The V end lost 5 bases, the J end lost 3 bases, and 7 bases lay between the germline ends. The CDR3 has 12 amino acids. Germline CDR1 MGHRA, CDR2 YSYEKL. CDR3 coding DNA: TGCGCCAGCAGCGACGGTTACACTGAAGCTTTCTTT. Translating gives CASSDGYTEAFF.

This clonotype appeared a few times. The rearrangement joins TRBV3-1 to TRBJ2-7; D remains ambiguous. The V end was cut by 0 bases, the J end by 2 bases, with 11 bases between. This CDR3 comprises 15 residues. CDR1 is LGHDT and CDR2 is YNNKEL in the germline V gene (reference sequence). In DNA form, the CDR3 reads TGTGCCAGCAGCCAAGATCCAAACAGAGCCTACGAGCAGTACTTC. Translating gives CASSQDPNRAYEQYF.

The V gene is TRBV21-1, the J gene TRBJ2-1; TRBD1 reflects the table's D call only, with no check against the DNA. TRBV21-1 is annotated as a pseudogene. The CDR3 spans 12 residues. As DNA, the CDR3 is TGTGCCAGCGGGGGGGCTGAGAATGAGCAGTTCTTC. Protein: CASGGAENEQFF.

The chain links TRBV6-1 to TRBJ2-7, with a possible D match to TRBD2 (9 bases). The length of the CDR3 is 20 residues. V was clipped by 6 bases and J by 4 bases, with 34 bases between them. Germline assignment: CDR1 MNHNS and CDR2 SASEGT. CDR3 residues: CASRLDRAPNSGGTGYEQYF. In DNA form, the CDR3 reads TGTGCCAGCAGGCTGGACAGGGCTCCCAATAGCGGGGGAACAGGATACGAGCAGTACTTC.

This chain links TRBV20-1 with TRBJ1-5; D possibly corresponds to TRBD1 (5 bases). CDR3 length: 13 amino acids. Germline-derived CDR1 and CDR2 are DFQATT and SNEGSKA (reference sequence). V was shortened by 3 bases and J by 6 bases, with 12 bases between the two germline ends. For the CDR3, the DNA is TGCAGTGCTAGGGCCAGACAGTTTCAGCCCCAGCATTTT. This gives the protein CSARARQFQPQHF.